Shown below are 5 T cell receptor beta chains from a single sample sequenced in a study of blood T cell repertoires in COVID-19. Method: immunoSEQ multiplex PCR; TCRdb's copy keeps in-frame clones and lacks some. The sample holds tens of thousands of clones, 70% to 80% seen once. Source material: peripheral blood. The receptors here all came from a human donor in a cohort sampled during active COVID-19.

J is TRBJ1-2 and V is TRBV3-1 (or the pseudogene TRBV3-2), with D perhaps matching TRBD1 (5 bases). This CDR3 comprises 12 residues. Germline CDR1 LGHDT, CDR2 YNNKEL (reference sequence). Trimming cost V 4 bases and J 7 bases, with 10 bases left between them. DNA of the CDR3: TGTGCCAGCAGCCTGGGGGGGTCTGGCTACACCTTC. Its protein product is CASSLGGSGYTF.

This clone was counted between two and nine times. V and J are TRBV28 and TRBJ2-1; D is perhaps TRBD1 (6 bases). The CDR3 runs to 15 residues. Between the trimmed V and J ends, which lost 3 bases and 6 bases, there was a span of 15 bases. Germline V lookup: CDR1 MDHEN, CDR2 SYDVKM. CDR3 sequence (DNA): TGTGCCAGCAGTTTTGGGGGCGCGGACGGCAATGAGCAGTTCTTC. It specifies CASSFGGADGNEQFF.

The chain employs TRBV7-3 and TRBJ2-1; D gene ambiguous. Trimming cost V 2 bases and J 0 bases, with 23 bases left between them. Germline V gene data show CDR1 as SGHTA and CDR2 as FQGTGA. The length of the CDR3 is 20 residues. CDR3 amino acids: CASSLLSRSVVTSSYNEQFF. CDR3 sequence (DNA): TGTGCCAGCAGCTTACTTTCACGGTCGGTAGTTACGAGCTCCTACAATGAGCAGTTCTTC. Complete variable domain (other parts from reference TRBV7-3 and TRBJ2-1): GAGVSQTPSNKVTEKGKYVELRCDPISGHTALYWYRQSLGQGPEFLIYFQGTGAADDSGLPNDRFFAVRPEGSVSTLKIQRTERGDSAVYLCASSLLSRSVVTSSYNEQFFGPGTRLTVL.

The J gene is TRBJ1-5, the V gene TRBV28; TRBD1 matches at 11 bases. Per the germline V gene, CDR1 is MDHEN and CDR2 is SYDVKM. After removal of 6 bases from V and 1 base from J, the junction contained 2 bases not matched to a gene. The CDR3 length is 15 residues. In nucleotides, the CDR3 is TGTGCCAGCAGGGGACAGGGGGGAAGCAATCAGCCCCAGCATTTT. It specifies CASRGQGGSNQPQHF.

This clone has a single count. This rearrangement joins TRBV4-1 to TRBJ1-6; D unclear. Germline values: CDR1 MGHRA, CDR2 YSYEKL. CDR3 length equals 16 residues. The V end lost 0 bases, the J end lost 0 bases, and 6 bases lay between the germline ends. The CDR3 DNA follows: TGCGCCAGCAGCCAAGATGAGGGCTCCTATAATTCACCCCTCCACTTT. Translation: CASSQDEGSYNSPLHF.